These 23 T cell receptor beta chains were sequenced from one sample in a study of CD8 T cells in ankylosing spondylitis. Regarding the study as a whole: About 8 highly homologous variants made up a TCR beta motif that seemed to typify ankylosing spondylitis blood.

For these TCRs, the target antigens are not known. From the 5' RACE reads, TCRdb called clonotypes with MiXCR, one entry per CDR3 protein. This table holds fewer than 450,000 distinct CDR3 sequences, roughly 18% found once. Sequenced material: blood, either unsorted or a sorted T cell fraction (not recorded which). The receptors shown here come from a male donor with ankylosing spondylitis.

The chain joins TRBV4-2 to TRBJ1-1; TRBD1 agrees at 9 bases. V lost 4 bases to trimming and J lost 4 bases; unmatched junction nucleotides: 13. The length of the CDR3 is 17 residues. Germline loops: CDR1 LGHNA, CDR2 YNFKEQ. The CDR3 DNA sequence: TGTGCCAGCAGCCGAGGGCGGACAGGGGTATATGCCACTGAAGCTTTCTTT. Protein: CASSRGRTGVYATEAFF.

This clonotype has a handful of counts. The chain couples TRBV5-5 to TRBJ2-5; TRBD2 matches at 10 bases. CDR1 is SGHKS, CDR2 YYEKEE, per germline (reference sequence). The CDR3 loop spans 16 amino acids. The V and J ends lost 2 bases and 0 bases, in that order; junction bases with no gene match: 4. The CDR3 DNA reads as TGTGCCAGCAGCTTCACTAGCGGGACCCACCAAGAGACCCAGTACTTC. The encoded protein is CASSFTSGTHQETQYF.

This clonotype was seen a few times. The CDR3 nucleotides read TGTGCCAGCAGCCAAGTTGCGGGGGGGTACAATGAGCAGTTCTTC. Its protein product is CASSQVAGGYNEQFF. The rearrangement links TRBV14 to TRBJ2-1; TRBD2 agrees at 9 bases. The ends lost 1 base at V and 4 bases at J; junction bases unmatched: 2. CDR3 length equals 15 residues. From germline, CDR1 is SGHDN and CDR2 FVKESK.

J is TRBJ2-3 and V is TRBV7-9; a weak D match, TRBD2 (5 bases). Germline loops: CDR1 SEHNR, CDR2 FQNEAQ (reference sequence). The CDR3 has 15 amino acids. The V end was cut by 5 bases, the J end by 1 base, with 13 bases between. The CDR3 nucleotides are TGTGCCAGCAGCCTGGGAGTGGCAGGCACAGATACGCAGTATTTT. It specifies CASSLGVAGTDTQYF.

There are a few counts of this clonotype. The V call is TRBV12-3 or TRBV12-4, the J call TRBJ2-1, with TRBD2 matching over 7 bases. Losses at the gene ends were 6 bases for V and 1 base for J; bases not matched to a gene: 9. This CDR3 spans 16 amino acids. CDR3 sequence: CASSPGGGRSYNEQFF. In DNA form, the CDR3 reads TGTGCCAGCAGCCCCGGTGGCGGGAGATCCTACAATGAGCAGTTCTTC.

This clonotype has more than one count but fewer than ten. This rearrangement joins TRBV7-9 to TRBJ2-7; 7 nucleotides line up with TRBD1. The germline gives CDR1 SEHNR, CDR2 FQNEAQ (reference sequence). Germline trimming cut 5 bases from V and 6 bases from J; bases unmatched to any gene: 13. The CDR3 contains 15 residues. CDR3 sequence (DNA): TGTGCCAGCAGCCAAGGGGGCACAGCGCTGGGCGAGCAGTACTTC. Its protein is CASSQGGTALGEQYF.

There are a few counts of this clonotype. The gene calls are TRBV20-1 and TRBJ1-2, with D perhaps matching TRBD1 (5 bases). The CDR3 runs 11 residues. In germline, CDR1 is DFQATT, CDR2 SNEGSKA (reference sequence). Trimming shortened V by 2 bases and J by 8 bases, and 9 bases separated the two germline ends. The CDR3 spells CSARQGNGYTF. The CDR3 DNA reads TGCAGTGCTAGACAGGGAAACGGCTACACCTTC.

The genes are TRBV5-1 and TRBJ2-3; D uncertain. The germline V and J ends were trimmed by 0 bases and 4 bases, with 12 bases remaining between them. Looked up from germline, CDR1 is SGHRS and CDR2 is YFSETQ. The CDR3 runs to 15 residues. The CDR3 bases are TGCGCCAGCAGCTTGGGGGGTTTTGATGCAGATACGCAGTATTTT. Its translation is CASSLGGFDADTQYF.

This clonotype was recorded at least ten times. CDR3 bases: TGCAGTGCGACCCCGGGGGGCGTTAATTCACCCCTCCACTTT. Its translation: CSATPGGVNSPLHF. The chain has TRBV20-1 and TRBJ1-6; a weak D match, TRBD1 (6 bases). Trimming removed 6 bases from V and 6 bases from J, with 15 bases in between. This CDR3 is built from 14 residues. The germline gives CDR1 DFQATT, CDR2 SNEGSKA (reference sequence).

This clonotype was found a few times. This chain uses TRBV20-1 with TRBJ2-1, with 10 positions matching TRBD2. V shed 0 bases, J shed 3 bases, and the junction held 8 bases outside the gene matches. Germline assignment: CDR1 DFQATT and CDR2 SNEGSKA (reference sequence). The CDR3 has 17 amino acids. The CDR3 DNA sequence: TGCAGTGCTAGAGATAGCGGGAGGCCACCCGACTACAATGAGCAGTTCTTC. Translated: CSARDSGRPPDYNEQFF.

This clonotype was detected only a few times. This chain uses TRBV18 with TRBJ2-7; 10 nucleotides align to TRBD2. Germline CDR1 reads KGHSH; CDR2 reads LQKENI. Unmatched junction bases numbered 11, after V lost 1 base and J lost 2 bases. This CDR3 is built from 18 residues. CDR3 protein: CASSPLSASGGPTYEQYF. Written as DNA, the CDR3 is TGTGCCAGCTCACCACTTTCGGCTAGCGGGGGACCAACCTACGAGCAGTACTTC.

In this sample, this clonotype turned up a few times. This chain joins TRBV20-1 and TRBJ1-1, with TRBD1 as a possible D gene (5 bases). Germline assignment: CDR1 DFQATT and CDR2 SNEGSKA (reference sequence). Trimming took off 5 bases at V and 1 base at J, with 17 bases between the two ends. The CDR3 runs to 15 residues. The CDR3 loop is CSAPAWGTQNTEAFF. CDR3 nucleotide sequence: TGCAGTGCTCCAGCTTGGGGGACCCAGAACACTGAAGCTTTCTTT.

The chain uses TRBV9 and TRBJ2-7, with D perhaps TRBD1 (5 bases). The V end lost 0 bases, the J end lost 3 bases, and 7 bases lay between the germline ends. Germline-derived CDR1 and CDR2 are SGDLS and YYNGEE. The CDR3 loop spans 13 amino acids. The CDR3 nucleotides read TGTGCCAGCAGCGTAGAGGGGCTCTACGAGCAGTACTTC. Protein: CASSVEGLYEQYF.

The chain combines TRBV2 with TRBJ2-5; no clear D gene. The CDR3 is made up of 13 amino acids. Germline CDR1 reads SNHLY; CDR2 reads FYNNEI. Deletions cut 0 bases from V and 3 bases from J, with 5 bases between. For the CDR3, the DNA is TGTGCCAGCAGTGAAGCCCTTGAAGAGACCCAGTACTTC. This translates into CASSEALEETQYF.

The chain has TRBV20-1 and TRBJ1-4; 10 nucleotides agree with TRBD1. This CDR3 has 13 amino acids. V was pared by 6 bases and J by 7 bases, with 5 bases of the junction left unmatched. Germline loops: CDR1 DFQATT, CDR2 SNEGSKA (reference sequence). The CDR3 coding sequence is TGCAGTGCCAAGACAGGGGGCTCTGAAAAACTGTTTTTT. Amino acids: CSAKTGGSEKLFF.

This clonotype occurred a few times. The rearrangement joins TRBV5-6 to TRBJ1-2; D is ambiguous. Trimming removed 0 bases from V and 8 bases from J, with 11 bases in between. Germline CDR1 and CDR2: SGHDT and YYEEEE. This CDR3 comprises 13 residues. The CDR3 DNA follows: TGTGCCAGCAGCTTGGGGACGGTGAGCGGCTACACCTTC. Protein sequence: CASSLGTVSGYTF.

V and J are TRBV28 and TRBJ1-6, with D unresolved. The CDR3 is 15 amino acids. The germline gives CDR1 MDHEN, CDR2 SYDVKM. V was pared by 6 bases and J by 5 bases, with 14 bases between. CDR3 region: CASRLGRLNNSPLHF. The CDR3 bases are TGTGCCAGCAGGTTAGGACGGTTGAATAATTCACCCCTCCACTTT.

This clonotype was counted between two and nine times. The J gene is TRBJ2-5, the V gene TRBV14; possible D gene TRBD2, 6 bases. The germline CDR1 and CDR2 sequences are SGHDN and FVKESK. V shed 1 base and J shed 2 bases, with 17 bases lying between them. The CDR3 runs 17 residues. Here the CDR3 reads CASSQGDFTLSQETQYF. The CDR3 region has the DNA TGTGCCAGCAGCCAAGGGGACTTCACCCTGTCACAAGAGACCCAGTACTTC. Full variable domain (missing parts from reference TRBV14 and TRBJ2-5): EAGVTQFPSHSVIEKGQTVTLRCDPISGHDNLYWYRRVMGKEIKFLLHFVKESKQDESGMPNNRFLAERTGGTYSTLKVQPAELEDSGVYFCASSQGDFTLSQETQYFGPGTRLLVL.

This clonotype has a handful of counts. The chain links TRBV9 to TRBJ2-1; 11 bases are shared with TRBD1. Per germline, CDR1 SGDLS and CDR2 YYNGEE. CDR3 length: 15 residues. J gave up 7 bases and V 0 bases, and 3 bases lay outside the gene matches. CDR3 bases: TGTGCCAGCAGCGTAGTGGGACAGGGGGGGAATGAGCAGTTCTTC. It codes for CASSVVGQGGNEQFF.

V gene TRBV5-1 combines with J gene TRBJ2-1, with TRBD2 matching 12 bases. Germline lookup yields CDR1 SGHRS and CDR2 YFSETQ. The CDR3 spans 16 residues. J was trimmed by 10 bases and V by 1 base; bases with no gene match: 9. CDR3 sequence: CASSLPFSGLAGEQFF. In DNA, the CDR3 is TGCGCCAGCAGCTTGCCCTTCTCCGGACTAGCGGGGGAGCAGTTCTTC.

The V and J genes are TRBV30 and TRBJ2-6; D possibly corresponds to TRBD1 (5 bases). CDR3 length: 17 residues. V shed 2 bases and J shed 1 base, with 15 bases lying between them. Germline CDR1 is GTSNPN and CDR2 is SVGIG (reference sequence). The DNA for the CDR3 is TGTGCCTGGAGTTCGGCGGCAGGGCCGTCTGGGGCCAACGTCCTGACTTTC. Encoded protein: CAWSSAAGPSGANVLTF. Using reference TRBV30 and TRBJ2-6 for the parts outside the CDR3, the full variable domain is SQTIHQWPATLVQPVGSPLSLECTVEGTSNPNLYWYRQAAGRGLQLLFYSVGIGQISSEVPQNLSASRPQDRQFILSSKKLLLSDSGFYLCAWSSAAGPSGANVLTFGAGSRLTVL.

This chain links TRBV5-1 with TRBJ2-6; the D is unclear. The CDR3 spans 15 residues. Germline V gives CDR1 SGHRS, CDR2 YFSETQ. V dropped 4 bases and J dropped 0 bases, with 8 bases sitting between them. As DNA, the CDR3 is TGCGCCAGCAGCAAATTCTTCTCTGGGGCCAACGTCCTGACTTTC. This sequence encodes CASSKFFSGANVLTF.

This chain joins TRBV20-1 and TRBJ2-3, with D possibly being TRBD1 or TRBD2 (5 bases each). This CDR3 comprises 13 residues. The V end lost 5 bases, the J end lost 1 base, and 10 bases lay between the germline ends. CDR1 and CDR2 (germline): DFQATT, SNEGSKA (reference sequence). CDR3 protein: CSAFLGGTDTQYF. The CDR3 coding sequence is TGCAGTGCTTTCCTGGGGGGCACAGATACGCAGTATTTT.